The clone carrying this T cell receptor beta chain showed up just once. No antigen is known for it. The sample is drawn from a study of T cell responses to AZD1222 COVID-19 vaccine. Overall study: Some second doses came at about 4 weeks and others at about 12 weeks; these were pooled. Study-level points and caveats: Among the donors, most were white British and more were female, and clonal diversity was possibly underestimated. The study found vaccine-associated CD4 TCRs spanning spike, dominant at 160-218 and 743-854. Baseline testing showed seropositivity in only 5 or 6 AZD1222 recipients.

Germline values: CDR1 SGHAT, CDR2 FQDESV (reference sequence). The V gene lost 3 bases and the J gene lost 5 bases, with 13 bases spanning the gap. CDR3 length: 14 residues. Clones were read by immunoSEQ multiplex PCR, and TCRdb kept only the in-frame ones, dropping some. The repertoire holds 130,000 to 150,000 clones, with over 75% as singletons. This receptor was identified in an adult in good health. The chain links TRBV11-1 to TRBJ1-1; maybe TRBD1 (5 bases). Sample: peripheral blood, taken on day 0 of AZD1222 vaccination. CDR3: CASSFRVMGTEAFF. CDR3 DNA: TGTGCCAGCAGCTTCAGGGTAATGGGGACTGAAGCTTTCTTT.